This T cell receptor (beta chain) is from a study of T cells in Graves' hyperthyroidism and ophthalmopathy. The study's findings and limits: Among thyroid clonotypes expanded above 0.001, most also appeared in blood. With a median lead of around 6.7 months before onset, the model predicted ophthalmopathy. Ophthalmopathy was distinguished from stable hyperthyroidism by 13 V-J signatures.

In regard to this clonotype: Its specificity is unknown.

RNA transcripts gave rise to amplified TCR beta CDR3 regions. When the TCR CDR3 underwent first-round RT-PCR, the HTBI primer set was used. TCRdb reprocessed the multiplex PCR reads via MiXCR and lists one record per CDR3 protein. The data hold roughly 570,000 distinct CDR3 sequences, with approximately 44% observed a single time. Any patient presenting with uncontrolled infection, other autoimmune disease, pregnancy or lactation was left out. J lost 2 bases, V lost 2 bases, and 14 bases had no gene match. CDR1 SGHTA and CDR2 FQGNSA come from the germline V gene. The CDR3 runs 19 residues. This receptor was taken from an adult woman with Graves' disease, either hyperthyroidism or ophthalmopathy (not recorded which). V is TRBV7-2 and J is TRBJ2-3; 9 nucleotides line up with TRBD2. Sequencing was performed on peripheral blood or thyroid tissue (not recorded which). The CDR3 spells CASSLRRGRAGSITDTQYF. CDR3 nucleotides: TGTGCCAGCAGCTTAAGGCGCGGGAGGGCGGGATCGATCACAGATACGCAGTATTTT.